The clone carrying this T cell receptor beta chain was counted only a few times. The CDR3 is 16 residues long. Germline CDR1 SGHRS, CDR2 YFSETQ. Trimming cost V 4 bases and J 2 bases; bases outside gene matches: 5. The data are from a study of blood T cells in healthy people across ages. Alongside a J-beta primer mix, a sample-barcoded 5' primer served in a second PCR lasting about 7 to 12 cycles. Each CDR3 protein is one row after TCRdb ran MiXCR on the 5' RACE reads. Here the sample spans 1.4 million or so distinct CDR3 sequences, about 42% being singletons. This clonotype was sampled from a woman under 30 in good health. The V and J genes are TRBV5-1 and TRBJ2-3, with 12 bases that match TRBD2. Sequencing was performed on blood. In DNA, the CDR3 is TGCGCCAGCAGCGCAGGACTAGCGGGACACACAGATACGCAGTATTTT. Translated, it gives CASSAGLAGHTDTQYF. The full variable domain, in which reference TRBV5-1 and TRBJ2-3 provide the parts outside the CDR3, is KAGVTQTPRYLIKTRGQQVTLSCSPISGHRSVSWYQQTPGQGLQFLFEYFSETQRNKGNFPGRFSGRQFSNSRSEMNVSTLELGDSALYLCASSAGLAGHTDTQYFGPGTRLTVL.